Sequencing of this T cell receptor (beta chain) was carried out in a study of beta chain features in type 1 diabetes. This clone has more than one count but fewer than ten. The antigen is undetermined. Germline V gives CDR1 SGHRS, CDR2 YFSETQ. The CDR3 runs to 14 residues. Trimming removed 5 bases at V and 3 bases at J, with 13 bases between. Of the isolated RNA, all was reverse transcribed, and so the sequenced material was expressed TCRB transcripts. TCRdb keeps only in-frame clones here, not all; method: immunoSEQ multiplex PCR. Here the sample spans some 350,000 clones, roughly 14% being singletons. Study observations and caveats: Significant though moderate, a shortening of TCRB CDR3s appeared in all four CD4+ subsets of Type 1 diabetes patients.

This TCR derives from a woman between 18 and 29 years old with type 1 diabetes. V gene TRBV5-1 combines with J gene TRBJ2-3; D is possibly TRBD1 (5 bases). The sequenced sample was naive CD4+ T cells from blood. CDR3 sequence: CASRPVAGTDTQYF. The CDR3 nucleotides are TGCGCCAGCAGACCCGTGGCAGGGACAGATACGCAGTATTTT.